This TCR beta chain was found in a study of OX40 agonist ivuxolimab in advanced cancers. Study-wide context: Eligibility rules accepted prior anti-PD-1, anti-PD-L1 or anti-CTLA-4 therapy, and 35% to 40% had some.

Sequencing used immunoSEQ multiplex PCR; TCRdb keeps in-frame clones, though not all of them. The table records 90,000 or so clones, about 93% of them present only once. With baseline, cycle 4 day 1, and cycle 7 day 1 as timepoints, blood was sampled. Trimming took 4 bases from V and 11 from J, leaving 10 bases between them. The CDR3 spans 11 residues. CDR1 MNHEY and CDR2 SVGAGI come from the germline V gene. The clonotype originates from an adult with an advanced solid tumor such as melanoma, head and neck, liver or kidney cancer. The rearrangement joins TRBV6-5 to TRBJ2-3, with a possible D match to TRBD1 (5 bases). The material was CD4+ or CD8+ T cells sorted from blood, obtained in a trial of the OX40 agonist ivuxolimab. CDR3 amino acids: CASSSRQRQYF. Here the CDR3 DNA reads TGTGCCAGCAGTTCGCGACAGAGGCAGTATTTT.